This entry lists 14 T cell receptor beta chains sequenced from one sample in a study of cytomegalovirus exposure and HLA in healthy donors. The study ran its PCR with 60 Vbeta and 13 Jbeta primers. Some clones are missing from TCRdb's copy, which holds only in-frame ones; the method was immunoSEQ multiplex PCR. Of about 130,000 clones in the sample, 81% were seen once. What was sequenced was PBMCs. The receptors here all came from a man aged 18 to 35 in good health and CMV-seropositive.

This clone was counted a few times. This chain links TRBV27 with TRBJ1-2, with 7 bases matching TRBD1. Germline-derived CDR1 and CDR2 are MNHEY and SMNVEV (reference sequence). The CDR3 loop spans 16 amino acids. After removal of 4 bases from V and 4 bases from J, the junction contained 12 bases not matched to a gene. The CDR3 sequence: CASSSLGGGTAYGYTF. CDR3 in DNA: TGTGCCAGCAGTTCCCTCGGTGGGGGGACAGCCTATGGCTACACCTTC.

The gene calls are TRBV2 and TRBJ2-5, with D possibly TRBD1 on 5 matching bases. The CDR3 has 15 amino acids. Germline V CDR1 and CDR2: SNHLY, FYNNEI. V dropped 0 bases and J dropped 2 bases, with 10 bases sitting between them. CDR3 nucleotides: TGTGCCAGCAGTGAAGCGGGGCAGGGACAAGAGACCCAGTACTTC. Residues: CASSEAGQGQETQYF.

This clone was recorded once. The chain couples TRBV30 to TRBJ1-1, with unresolved D. The CDR3 sequence is 16 residues long. With 0 bases removed from V and 1 base from J, the gap between germline ends came to 15 bases. Germline assignment: CDR1 GTSNPN and CDR2 SVGIG (reference sequence). CDR3 sequence reads: CAWSVQWRDKNTEAFF. For the CDR3, the DNA is TGTGCCTGGAGTGTACAGTGGAGGGATAAGAACACTGAAGCTTTCTTT.

The genes are TRBV7-9 and TRBJ2-7; D might be TRBD1 (5 bases). V was clipped by 2 bases and J by 5 bases, with 13 bases between them. CDR3 length: 14 residues. Germline V lookup: CDR1 SEHNR, CDR2 FQNEAQ (reference sequence). CDR3 sequence: CASSLSTWGHEQYF. For the CDR3, the DNA is TGTGCCAGCAGCTTAAGCACATGGGGCCACGAGCAGTACTTC.

V gene TRBV7-9 combines with J gene TRBJ1-6; D gene ambiguous. The CDR3 totals 15 residues. Trimming cost V 2 bases and J 5 bases, with 10 bases left between them. From germline, CDR1 is SEHNR and CDR2 FQNEAQ (reference sequence). CDR3 nucleotides: TGTGCCAGCAGCTTAAGTTCGAGTAATAATTCACCCCTCCACTTT. Residues: CASSLSSSNNSPLHF.

The rearrangement uses TRBV6-1 and TRBJ2-1; a weak D match, TRBD2 (6 bases). V was trimmed by 6 bases and J by 14 bases, leaving 26 bases between them. The CDR3 is made up of 15 amino acids. Germline V gene data show CDR1 as MNHNS and CDR2 as SASEGT. The CDR3 nucleotides are TGTGCCAGCAGGCCCCATCGCGGCGGGATTTCTAACGAGTTCTTC. Translated, it gives CASRPHRGGISNEFF.

The chain combines TRBV10-1 with TRBJ1-2, with 9 bases matching TRBD1. CDR1 is WNHNN and CDR2 is SYGVQD in the germline V gene (reference sequence). V was pared by 4 bases and J by 8 bases, with 17 bases of the junction left unmatched. The CDR3 length is 17 residues. The CDR3 bases are TGCGCCAGCAGTGCCAGAGCGGGGGACAGGGCGACGCGGGGCTACACCTTC. Protein sequence: CASSARAGDRATRGYTF.

This chain links TRBV18 with TRBJ2-7; TRBD1 is a possible D gene (7 bases). Germline V gene lookup returns CDR1 KGHSH and CDR2 LQKENI. The CDR3 runs 16 residues. Trimming shortened V by 6 bases and J by 0 bases, and 18 bases separated the two germline ends. The CDR3 spells CASSIRGRDGSYEQYF. Here the CDR3 DNA reads TGTGCCAGCTCCATAAGGGGGCGGGATGGCTCCTACGAGCAGTACTTC.

This chain uses TRBV11-2 with TRBJ1-6; D perhaps matches TRBD1 (5 bases). V was trimmed by 7 bases and J by 7 bases, leaving 14 bases between them. Per germline, CDR1 SGHAT and CDR2 FQNNGV. The CDR3 has 14 amino acids. CDR3 bases: TGTGCCAGCACCCCGGGGGGAAGGAATTCACCCCTCCACTTT. Protein: CASTPGGRNSPLHF. The variable domain in full, completed from reference TRBV11-2 and TRBJ1-6, reads EAGVAQSPRYKIIEKRQSVAFWCNPISGHATLYWYQQILGQGPKLLIQFQNNGVVDDSQLPKDRFSAERLKGVDSTLKIQPAKLEDSAVYLCASTPGGRNSPLHFGNGTRLTVT.

The CDR3 DNA follows: TGTGCCAGCAGTTACTCGACTGGGTTGAAACAGCCCCAGCATTTT. This codes for CASSYSTGLKQPQHF. The chain employs TRBV6-6 and TRBJ1-5; no reliable D call. Per the germline V gene, CDR1 is MNHNY and CDR2 is SVGAGI (reference sequence). The CDR3 has 15 amino acids. V lost 0 bases, J lost 7 bases, and 13 bases lay in between.

This chain connects TRBV5-1 to TRBJ1-1; D is ambiguous. The ends were cut back, 4 bases at V and 6 bases at J, with 16 bases in the middle. This CDR3 has 14 residues. Germline-derived CDR1 and CDR2 are SGHRS and YFSETQ. For the CDR3, the DNA is TGCGCCAGCAGCAAAGAAGGAGGGAGGGCTGAAGCTTTCTTT. Translation gives CASSKEGGRAEAFF.

The chain carries TRBV5-1 and TRBJ2-5, with D uncertain. V lost 0 bases and J 5 bases, leaving 2 bases between the germline ends. The length of the CDR3 is 11 residues. The germline gives CDR1 SGHRS, CDR2 YFSETQ. The CDR3 loop reads CASSLAETQYF. Written as DNA, the CDR3 is TGCGCCAGCAGCTTGGCTGAGACCCAGTACTTC.

CDR3 in DNA: TGCGCCAGCAGCGCAAGGACAGGGGCCCTCCAAGAGACCCAGTACTTC. Residues: CASSARTGALQETQYF. This chain links TRBV5-1 with TRBJ2-5; 9 positions agree with TRBD1. Germline loops: CDR1 SGHRS, CDR2 YFSETQ. The CDR3 totals 16 residues. Trimming removed 4 bases from V and 1 base from J; junction bases left unmatched: 8.

J is TRBJ1-5 and V is TRBV18; TRBD1 might be the D (5 bases). The germline V gene has CDR1 KGHSH and CDR2 LQKENI. Trimming shortened V by 4 bases and J by 3 bases, and 7 bases separated the two germline ends. This CDR3 has 13 residues. The CDR3 DNA follows: TGTGCCAGCTCACGACAGAACAATCAGCCCCAGCATTTT. Translated, it gives CASSRQNNQPQHF.